Here is one T cell receptor beta chain with its context. The V gene end was trimmed by 4 bases and the J gene end by 3 bases; junction bases not matched to a gene: 6. CDR3 length: 15 residues. TCRdb re-analysed the PCR reads in MiXCR, keeping a single row per CDR3 protein. The sample lists hundreds of thousands of distinct CDR3 sequences; about 25% were seen once. The source of the sample is a study of molecular identifiers for immune sequencing clone quantification. Every naive CD8 library was made from between about 20,000 and 1,000,000 sorted cells with 10%, 30% or 50% RNA. The chain has TRBV5-3 and TRBJ2-3; TRBD1 matches at 9 bases. TRBV5-3 is filed as an ORF, its function uncertain. The origin of this receptor is a human donor in good health. Some libraries in this study had Jurkat cell RNA spiked in. Sequenced sample: naive CD8+ T cells from blood, with Jurkat cell RNA spiked in. Subset described: FACS-sorted CD8+CD4-CCR7+CD45RA+ naive T cells. The CDR3 sequence: CARSRGQGGTDTQYF. In nucleotides, the CDR3 is TGTGCCAGAAGCCGGGGACAGGGAGGGACAGATACGCAGTATTTT.